Each of the 11 T cell receptor beta chains below was sequenced from the same sample in a study of beta chain features in type 1 diabetes. cDNA synthesis used the whole RNA isolate, giving expressed TCRB sequences. Assay used: immunoSEQ multiplex PCR; TCRdb lists only in-frame clones, some missing. The data hold approximately 730,000 clones, with 13% observed a single time. These receptors are not linked to any known antigen. Study observations and caveats: All four CD4+ subsets from Type 1 diabetes patients carried moderately but significantly shorter TCRB CDR3s.

Sequenced material: naive CD4+ T cells from blood. The origin of the receptors is a man aged 18 to 30 with type 1 diabetes.

In its sample, this clone was seen a few times. The chain links TRBV6-4 to TRBJ2-2; D uncertain. CDR1 and CDR2 (germline): MRHNA, SNTAGT. The CDR3 is made up of 13 amino acids. V was shortened by 0 bases and J by 6 bases, with 5 bases between the two germline ends. The CDR3 is CASSDSRAGELFF. CDR3 in DNA: TGTGCCAGCAGTGACTCCCGGGCCGGGGAGCTGTTTTTT.

This clone was seen a handful of times. The chain employs TRBV19 and TRBJ2-2; D remains unclear. Trimming removed 5 bases at V and 8 bases at J, with 12 bases between. The CDR3 totals 13 residues. The germline V gene encodes CDR1 LNHDA and CDR2 SQIVND (reference sequence). The CDR3 DNA sequence: TGTGCCAGTAGTCCCTCTCGCGTAGGGGAGCTGTTTTTT. Residues: CASSPSRVGELFF.

In its sample, this clone was seen a few times. The rearrangement links TRBV2 to TRBJ2-3, with 9 bases aligning to TRBD2. V trimming: 5 bases; J trimming: 1 base; junction bases outside the gene matches: 13. Germline CDR1 reads SNHLY; CDR2 reads FYNNEI. The CDR3 loop spans 18 amino acids. The CDR3 is CASSTPLGGGGGTDTQYF. CDR3 DNA: TGTGCCAGCAGTACTCCCCTAGGCGGGGGGGGCGGCACAGATACGCAGTATTTT.

This clone has more than one count but fewer than ten. The chain combines TRBV7-8 with TRBJ2-1; 8 bases are a match to TRBD2. The length of the CDR3 is 18 residues. With 1 base clipped from V and 0 bases from J, the junction kept 8 bases outside the gene matches. Germline CDR1 reads SGHVS; CDR2 reads FQNEAQ. The CDR3 DNA sequence: TGTGCCAGCAGCTTAGGGCCGGGGGGGAGGAGCTCCTACAATGAGCAGTTCTTC. Translation gives CASSLGPGGRSSYNEQFF.

This clone was observed a few times. The chain combines TRBV19 with TRBJ2-6; D remains unclear. Germline V gene data show CDR1 as LNHDA and CDR2 as SQIVND (reference sequence). V gave up 9 bases and J gave up 4 bases, with 10 bases separating them. The CDR3 sequence is 13 residues long. Here the CDR3 reads CASRVLGANVLTF. DNA for the CDR3: TGTGCCAGCCGGGTATTAGGGGCCAACGTCCTGACTTTC.

This clone was recorded a few times. The chain combines TRBV2 with TRBJ2-1, with D tentatively TRBD1 (5 bases). This CDR3 region has 14 residues. CDR1 is SNHLY and CDR2 is FYNNEI in the germline V gene. Trimming left V 7 bases short and J 7 bases short, with 17 bases between. The CDR3 loop reads CASTLGQGGNEQFF. In nucleotides, the CDR3 is TGTGCCAGCACCCTAGGCCAGGGTGGGAATGAGCAGTTCTTC.

This clone was counted between two and nine times. This chain joins TRBV6-5 and TRBJ2-5; D gene unclear. Germline values: CDR1 MNHEY, CDR2 SVGAGI. The CDR3 contains 15 residues. V was cut by 0 bases and J by 1 base, with 9 bases left in between. CDR3 DNA sequence: TGTGCCAGCAGTTACTCGGGTGGAGTCCAAGAGACCCAGTACTTC. Encoded protein: CASSYSGGVQETQYF.

The V and J genes are TRBV19 and TRBJ1-1; D is uncertain. CDR1 and CDR2 (germline): LNHDA, SQIVND (reference sequence). V was trimmed by 6 bases and J by 4 bases, leaving 9 bases between them. The CDR3 spans 12 residues. CDR3 nucleotides: TGTGCCAGTAGGACCCGGGGCACTGAAGCTTTCTTT. Translated: CASRTRGTEAFF. Combining the CDR3 with reference TRBV19 and TRBJ1-1 gives the whole variable domain DGGITQSPKYLFRKEGQNVTLSCEQNLNHDAMYWYRQDPGQGLRLIYYSQIVNDFQKGDIAEGYSVSREKKESFPLTVTSAQKNPTAFYLCASRTRGTEAFFGQGTRLTVV.

In its sample, this clone was seen a few times. V usage is TRBV13 and J usage is TRBJ2-3; TRBD2 agrees at 7 bases. CDR1 is PRHDT, CDR2 FYEKMQ, per germline (reference sequence). This CDR3 contains 18 residues. Trimming removed 5 bases from V and 2 bases from J; junction bases left unmatched: 16. Here the CDR3 DNA reads TGTGCCAGCAGCCCAACGAAAGCTAGCGGTACCTTCACAGATACGCAGTATTTT. The encoded protein is CASSPTKASGTFTDTQYF.

The rearrangement links TRBV29-1 to TRBJ1-1; no firm D call. There are 13 residues in the CDR3. The V end lost 7 bases, the J end lost 0 bases, and 12 bases lay between the germline ends. CDR1 is SQVTM, CDR2 ANQGSEA, per germline. The CDR3, as DNA: TGCAGCGCAGAGATCGGAATGAACACTGAAGCTTTCTTT. Translation gives CSAEIGMNTEAFF.

Concerning this clone: Other nucleotide sequences in the sample specify the same CDR3. The V gene is TRBV18, the J gene TRBJ1-4; D gene ambiguous. The CDR3 has 14 amino acids. Deletions cut 2 bases from V and 0 bases from J, with 4 bases between. The V gene's germline CDR1 is KGHSH and CDR2 LQKENI. This chain's CDR3 is CASSPRATNEKLFF. The DNA of the CDR3 is TGTGCCAGCTCACCAAGGGCAACTAATGAAAAACTGTTTTTT.